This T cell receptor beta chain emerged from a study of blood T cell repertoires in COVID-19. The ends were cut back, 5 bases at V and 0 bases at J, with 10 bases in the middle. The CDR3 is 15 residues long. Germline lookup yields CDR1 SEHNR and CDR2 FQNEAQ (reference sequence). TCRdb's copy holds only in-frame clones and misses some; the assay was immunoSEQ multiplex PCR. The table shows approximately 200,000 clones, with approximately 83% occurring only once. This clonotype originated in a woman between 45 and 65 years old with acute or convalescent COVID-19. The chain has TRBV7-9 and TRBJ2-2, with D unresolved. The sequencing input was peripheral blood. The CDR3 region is CASSAQNTNTGELFF. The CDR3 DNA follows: TGTGCCAGCAGCGCACAGAACACGAACACCGGGGAGCTGTTTTTT.